Following are 30 T cell receptor beta chains from one sample sequenced in a study of blood T cells in healthy people across ages. Primers used in a second PCR of about 6 to 11 cycles were a sample-barcoded 5' primer and a J-beta primer mix. TCRdb re-derived calls from the 5' RACE reads in MiXCR, one entry per CDR3 protein. Seen here are about 840,000 distinct CDR3 sequences, approximately 32% observed once, and the top ten hold roughly 10%. These sequences were also reported in another study, on T cells of mothers and their children.

The sample comprised blood. Every receptor here comes from a woman between 35 and 50 years old in good health.

The CDR3 DNA reads TGCAGCGATTCGACAGGGACAAACACAGATACGCAGTATTTT. Translated: CSDSTGTNTDTQYF. The V call is TRBV29-1, the J call TRBJ2-3, with 7 bases aligning to TRBD1. The length of the CDR3 is 14 residues. Germline lookup yields CDR1 SQVTM and CDR2 ANQGSEA. V shed 7 bases and J 2 bases; nucleotides not matched to a gene: 9.

The V gene is TRBV5-1, the J gene TRBJ1-2; no clear D. The CDR3 has 15 amino acids. V lost 0 bases to trimming and J lost 2 bases, with 11 bases between them. Germline-derived CDR1 and CDR2 are SGHRS and YFSETQ. In nucleotides, the CDR3 is TGCGCCAGCAGCTTGGCCGATGGATTAAACTATGGCTACACCTTC. Amino acid sequence: CASSLADGLNYGYTF.

This clonotype appeared a few times. V gene TRBV5-1 combines with J gene TRBJ2-7, with 8 bases identical to TRBD1. The J segment lost 6 bases and the V segment lost 4 bases, leaving 12 bases of the junction unmatched. Germline-derived CDR1 and CDR2 are SGHRS and YFSETQ. The CDR3 loop spans 15 amino acids. CDR3 nucleotide sequence: TGCGCCAGCAGCACTGTGACAGGGGTTTATCCCGAGCAGTACTTC. It yields the protein CASSTVTGVYPEQYF.

This clonotype has just a few counts. The rearrangement uses TRBV24-1 and TRBJ2-3, with D unclear. Deletions cut 5 bases from V and 2 bases from J, with 13 bases between. The CDR3 sequence is 15 residues long. Germline lookup yields CDR1 KGHDR and CDR2 SFDVKD. The CDR3 coding sequence is TGTGCCACCAGTGTAGTTTGCAGGCCCACAGATACGCAGTATTTT. This translates into CATSVVCRPTDTQYF.

On this clonotype: A much larger clone is a single base away; this may be a read error. The chain combines TRBV7-3 with TRBJ2-4; D possibly corresponds to TRBD2 (5 bases). The CDR3 is 13 amino acids. The germline CDR1 and CDR2 sequences are SGHTA and FQGTGA. V lost 5 bases, J lost 13 bases, and 18 bases lay in between. The CDR3 DNA reads TGTGCCAGCAGCCCCCTACTAGGAAGTGAGCAGTACTTC. Translating gives CASSPLLGSEQYF. The full variable domain, in which reference TRBV7-3 and TRBJ2-4 provide the parts outside the CDR3, is GAGVSQTPSNKVTEKGKYVELRCDPISGHTALYWYRQSLGQGPEFLIYFQGTGAADDSGLPNDRFFAVRPEGSVSTLKIQRTERGDSAVYLCASSPLLGSEQYFGAGTRLSVL.

This rearrangement joins TRBV20-1 to TRBJ2-3; 15 positions match TRBD2. Losses at the gene ends were 1 base for V and 5 bases for J; bases not matched to a gene: 13. The CDR3 is made up of 19 amino acids. Germline assignment: CDR1 DFQATT and CDR2 SNEGSKA (reference sequence). CDR3 residues: CSARAGTSGGIFAIDTQYF. The CDR3 DNA follows: TGCAGTGCTAGAGCTGGGACTAGCGGGGGGATCTTCGCCATAGATACGCAGTATTTT.

The genes are TRBV20-1 and TRBJ2-1; D remains unclear. The J call may be wrong; the DNA end is better matched by TRBJ2-7. CDR1 is DFQATT and CDR2 is SNEGSKA in the germline V gene (reference sequence). This CDR3 is 12 amino acids long. The CDR3 reads CSARDTYNEQYF. DNA of the CDR3: TGCAGTGCTAGGGATACATACAATGAGCAGTACTTC.

This clonotype has more than one count but fewer than ten. At one of its ends the junction is not consistent with the germline gene, which may arise from a read error. The chain combines TRBV14 with TRBJ2-5, with D hard to call. Germline V gene data show CDR1 as SGHDN and CDR2 as FVKESK. The CDR3 consists of 14 residues. The chain's CDR3 is CASSQGGFRETQYF. The CDR3 DNA reads as TGTGCCAGCAGTCAAGGTGGTTTTAGGGAGACCCAGTACTTC.

This clonotype was seen only a few times. The V and J genes are TRBV15 and TRBJ2-1; TRBD2 aligns across 9 bases. The length of the CDR3 is 15 residues. Germline CDR1 and CDR2: LNHNV and YYDKDF (reference sequence). The junction had 6 bases not matched to a gene; V was cut back by 4 bases and J by 5 bases. The CDR3 sequence: CATSTQRGAHNEQFF. CDR3 DNA: TGTGCCACCAGCACCCAGCGGGGGGCCCACAATGAGCAGTTCTTC.

The gene calls are TRBV9 and TRBJ2-3, with 8 bases matching TRBD1. V lost 0 bases, J lost 6 bases, and 15 bases stayed unmatched. The CDR3 extends over 18 amino acids. The germline gives CDR1 SGDLS, CDR2 YYNGEE. The CDR3 nucleotides are TGTGCCAGCAGCGTAGTAGGAGGGACAGGCGATTCCATGGATACGCAGTATTTT. This codes for CASSVVGGTGDSMDTQYF.

This clonotype has only a few counts. CDR3 DNA: TGTGCCAGCTCACCGACGACTAGCGGGGGGCCGATAATCGGCGAGCAGTACTTC. Translation gives CASSPTTSGGPIIGEQYF. V usage is TRBV18 and J usage is TRBJ2-7; 13 nucleotides align to TRBD2. This CDR3 region has 18 residues. The ends lost 3 bases at V and 6 bases at J; junction bases unmatched: 14. Germline assignment: CDR1 KGHSH and CDR2 LQKENI.

In DNA form, the CDR3 reads TGCAGTGCTTGGTACAGCGGGGCTAGCACAGATACGCAGTATTTT. This encodes CSAWYSGASTDTQYF. The rearrangement joins TRBV20-1 to TRBJ2-3, with 7 nucleotides matching TRBD2. The trim removed 5 bases at V and 0 bases at J, leaving 8 bases unmatched. The germline CDR1 and CDR2 sequences are DFQATT and SNEGSKA (reference sequence). This CDR3 contains 15 residues.

The chain has TRBV4-1 and TRBJ2-2; possible D gene TRBD2, 7 bases. There are 17 residues in the CDR3. Germline V gives CDR1 MGHRA, CDR2 YSYEKL. The V and J ends lost 4 bases and 5 bases respectively, with 20 bases between them. CDR3 sequence reads: CASSLNRGGGSTGELFF. The CDR3 nucleotides are TGCGCCAGCAGCCTGAATAGGGGGGGGGGCTCGACCGGGGAGCTGTTTTTT.

The chain couples TRBV9 to TRBJ1-1, with D tentatively TRBD1 (6 bases). V was shortened by 1 base and J by 7 bases, with 14 bases between the two germline ends. The CDR3 has 14 residues. Per germline, CDR1 SGDLS and CDR2 YYNGEE. CDR3 nucleotide sequence: TGTGCCAGCAGCGTACAGGGGTTGAACGGTGAAGCTTTCTTT. Its translation is CASSVQGLNGEAFF.

This clonotype was seen only a few times. V is TRBV28 and J is TRBJ1-6; D remains unclear. Trimming left V 3 bases short and J 0 bases short, with 12 bases between. The CDR3 length is 17 residues. The germline CDR1 and CDR2 sequences are MDHEN and SYDVKM. CDR3 sequence reads: CASSFTGLGSYNSPLHF. CDR3 nucleotide sequence: TGTGCCAGCAGTTTCACCGGGCTGGGCTCCTATAATTCACCCCTCCACTTT.

This CDR3 reads CASSQEGLIGSYNEQYF. The DNA for the CDR3 is TGTGCCAGCAGCCAAGAAGGCCTAATAGGCTCCTACAATGAGCAGTACTTC. The chain employs TRBV3-1 and TRBJ2-4; D is unresolved. The ends were cut back, 0 bases at V and 13 bases at J, with 25 bases in the middle. The V gene's germline CDR1 is LGHDT and CDR2 YNNKEL (reference sequence). CDR3 length: 17 amino acids.

The V and J genes are TRBV12-3 or TRBV12-4 and TRBJ1-5, with 8 bases lining up with TRBD1. V lost 2 bases to trimming and J lost 0 bases; unmatched junction nucleotides: 9. The CDR3 is 18 residues long. The CDR3 DNA sequence: TGTGCCAGCAGTTTATGGACAGGGAGACGACATAGCAATCAGCCCCAGCATTTT. Protein: CASSLWTGRRHSNQPQHF.

This clonotype was detected ten times or more. This chain uses TRBV13 with TRBJ2-7, with TRBD1 as a possible D gene (5 bases). Germline CDR1 is PRHDT and CDR2 is FYEKMQ (reference sequence). Trimming left V 3 bases short and J 6 bases short, with 18 bases between. The CDR3 is 15 amino acids. The CDR3 sequence is CASSFNPRVFGEQYF. The CDR3 coding sequence is TGTGCCAGCAGCTTCAATCCCAGGGTATTTGGCGAGCAGTACTTC.

This clonotype occurred many times. This chain connects TRBV7-7 to TRBJ2-5, with D possibly matching TRBD1 (7 bases). This CDR3 region has 14 residues. The germline V gene encodes CDR1 SSHAT and CDR2 FNYEAQ (reference sequence). The CDR3 sequence: CASSPSTGTGVQYF. The CDR3 DNA reads TGTGCTAGCTCCCCCTCGACAGGGACGGGGGTCCAGTACTTC.

This clonotype was seen more than once but under ten times. V usage is TRBV4-1 and J usage is TRBJ1-5, with D possibly matching TRBD1 (5 bases). Trimming took 3 bases from V and 1 from J, leaving 10 bases between them. The CDR3 spans 15 residues. Looked up from germline, CDR1 is MGHRA and CDR2 is YSYEKL. CDR3 nucleotide sequence: TGCGCCAGCAGCCAGGAGGGGTCCAGCAATCAGCCCCAGCATTTT. Its translation is CASSQEGSSNQPQHF.

There are a few counts of this clonotype. The chain joins TRBV28 to TRBJ2-6; TRBD1 matches 7 bases. CDR3 length: 15 residues. Germline V gene data show CDR1 as MDHEN and CDR2 as SYDVKM. The junction had 2 bases not matched to a gene; V was cut back by 6 bases and J by 0 bases. The CDR3 DNA reads as TGTGCCAGCAGGACAGGGTCCTCTGGGGCCAACGTCCTGACTTTC. It encodes CASRTGSSGANVLTF. Complete variable domain (other parts from reference TRBV28 and TRBJ2-6): DVKVTQSSRYLVKRTGEKVFLECVQDMDHENMFWYRQDPGLGLRLIYFSYDVKMKEKGDIPEGYSVSREKKERFSLILESASTNQTSMYLCASRTGSSGANVLTFGAGSRLTVL.

This sequence joins TRBV12-3 or TRBV12-4 and TRBJ2-1; 10 positions match TRBD2. This CDR3 has 15 amino acids. Trimming cost V 5 bases and J 6 bases; bases outside gene matches: 7. Here the CDR3 reads CASSRYSGGCNEQFF. The CDR3 nucleotides read TGTGCCAGCAGTCGATATAGCGGGGGGTGCAATGAGCAGTTCTTC.

This clonotype was seen at least ten times. This rearrangement joins TRBV20-1 to TRBJ2-1; a possible D gene is TRBD1 (6 bases). The germline CDR1 and CDR2 sequences are DFQATT and SNEGSKA (reference sequence). The CDR3 runs to 15 residues. V was trimmed by 1 base and J by 12 bases, leaving 22 bases between them. The CDR3 region has the DNA TGCAGTGCTAGAGTTCTAGGCGCCCGGGACACCGGGCAGTTCTTC. It encodes CSARVLGARDTGQFF.

The chain carries TRBV5-1 and TRBJ2-5, with TRBD2 matching over 8 bases. Unmatched junction bases numbered 10, after V lost 4 bases and J lost 2 bases. This CDR3 spans 16 amino acids. The germline V gene encodes CDR1 SGHRS and CDR2 YFSETQ. The CDR3 reads CASSQSAGLGQETQYF. Written as DNA, the CDR3 is TGCGCCAGCAGCCAATCTGCGGGACTAGGACAAGAGACCCAGTACTTC.

The genes are TRBV2 and TRBJ1-2; D gene uncertain. CDR1 SNHLY and CDR2 FYNNEI come from the germline V gene. Trimming removed 4 bases from V and 1 base from J, with 10 bases in between. The CDR3 extends over 14 amino acids. CDR3 DNA sequence: TGTGCCAGCAGTGGGGCAGCCGATAACTATGGCTACACCTTC. It specifies CASSGAADNYGYTF.

Notes on this clonotype: Being one base from a much bigger clone, this may be a read error. The chain combines TRBV7-2 with TRBJ2-7; TRBD2 matches at 8 bases. This CDR3 is built from 13 residues. Trimming at V came to 8 bases and at J to 6 bases, leaving 9 bases not matched to a gene. Per germline, CDR1 SGHTA and CDR2 FQGNSA. The CDR3 reads CASGPGLVSEQYF. Here the CDR3 DNA reads TGTGCCAGCGGTCCGGGACTAGTTTCCGAGCAGTACTTC.

This clonotype was observed once. V and J are TRBV30 and TRBJ1-1; D not resolved. This CDR3 has 14 amino acids. CDR1 is GTSNPN, CDR2 SVGIG, per germline (reference sequence). V lost 5 bases and J 6 bases, leaving 19 bases between the germline ends. CDR3 loop: CAWARSGFDAEAFF. Written as DNA, the CDR3 is TGTGCCTGGGCAAGGTCGGGTTTTGACGCTGAAGCTTTCTTT.

In its sample, this clonotype was seen once. This chain connects TRBV5-1 to TRBJ2-2; maybe TRBD1 (5 bases). Germline CDR1 SGHRS, CDR2 YFSETQ. The CDR3 totals 19 residues. V was clipped by 1 base and J by 6 bases, with 25 bases between them. This chain's CDR3 is CASSLKFLGRAAVAGELFF. CDR3 DNA: TGCGCCAGCAGCTTGAAGTTTTTGGGCAGGGCAGCTGTAGCCGGGGAGCTGTTTTTT.

This clonotype was seen a handful of times. Possible read error: a much larger clone is one base away. The genes are TRBV6-2 or TRBV6-3 and TRBJ2-1, with 9 positions matching TRBD1. Losses at the gene ends were 5 bases for V and 1 base for J; bases not matched to a gene: 3. The length of the CDR3 is 15 residues. Germline CDR1 reads MNHEY; CDR2 reads SVGEGT. The DNA for the CDR3 is TGTGCCAGCAGTCGGACAGGGGAATCCTACAATGAGCAGTTCTTC. It translates to CASSRTGESYNEQFF.

This clonotype has only a few counts. This sequence joins TRBV5-1 and TRBJ2-6, with D maybe TRBD2 (5 bases). Deletions cut 0 bases from V and 2 bases from J, with 15 bases between. Germline V gene sequence: CDR1 SGHRS, CDR2 YFSETQ. This CDR3 contains 18 residues. In DNA form, the CDR3 reads TGCGCCAGCAGCTTGGGTGTCGCCGGGCGGGCTGGGGCCAACGTCCTGACTTTC. Its translation: CASSLGVAGRAGANVLTF.